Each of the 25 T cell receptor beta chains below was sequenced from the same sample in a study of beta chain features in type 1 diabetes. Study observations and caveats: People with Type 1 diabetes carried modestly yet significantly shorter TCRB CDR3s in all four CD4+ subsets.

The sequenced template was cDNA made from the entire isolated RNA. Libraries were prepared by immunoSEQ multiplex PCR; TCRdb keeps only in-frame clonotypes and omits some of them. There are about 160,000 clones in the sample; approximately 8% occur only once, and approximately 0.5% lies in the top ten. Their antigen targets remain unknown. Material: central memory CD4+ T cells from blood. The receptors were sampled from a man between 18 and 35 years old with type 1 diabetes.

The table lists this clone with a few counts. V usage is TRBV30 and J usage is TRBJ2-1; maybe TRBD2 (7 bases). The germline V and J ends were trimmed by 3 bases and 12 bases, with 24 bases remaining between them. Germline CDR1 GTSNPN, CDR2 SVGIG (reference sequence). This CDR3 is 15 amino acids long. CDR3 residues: CAWRPGRGRGLTQFF. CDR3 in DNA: TGTGCCTGGAGACCTGGGAGGGGGAGGGGGTTGACGCAGTTCTTC.

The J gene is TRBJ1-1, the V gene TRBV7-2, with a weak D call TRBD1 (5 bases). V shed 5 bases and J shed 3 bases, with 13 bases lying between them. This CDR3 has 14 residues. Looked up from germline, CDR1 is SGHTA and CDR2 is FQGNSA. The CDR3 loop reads CASSGSGPDTEAFF. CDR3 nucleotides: TGTGCCAGCAGCGGTTCAGGGCCGGACACTGAAGCTTTCTTT.

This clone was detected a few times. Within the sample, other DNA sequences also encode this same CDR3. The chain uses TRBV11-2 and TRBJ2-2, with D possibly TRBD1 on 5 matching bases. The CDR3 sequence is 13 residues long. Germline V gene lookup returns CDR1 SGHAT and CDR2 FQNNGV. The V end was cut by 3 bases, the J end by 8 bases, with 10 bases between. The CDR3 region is CASSFQGSGELFF. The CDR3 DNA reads TGTGCCAGCAGCTTCCAGGGTAGTGGGGAGCTGTTTTTT.

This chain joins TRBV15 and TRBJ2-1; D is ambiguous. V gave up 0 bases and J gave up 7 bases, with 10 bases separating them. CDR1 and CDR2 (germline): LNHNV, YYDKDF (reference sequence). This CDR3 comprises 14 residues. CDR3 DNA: TGTGCCACCAGCAGAGATCTCGCGCAAAATGAGCAGTTCTTC. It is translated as CATSRDLAQNEQFF.

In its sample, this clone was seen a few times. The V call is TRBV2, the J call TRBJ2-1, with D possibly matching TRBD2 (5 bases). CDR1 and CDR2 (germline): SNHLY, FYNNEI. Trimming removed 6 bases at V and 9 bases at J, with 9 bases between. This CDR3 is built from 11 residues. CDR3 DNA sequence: TGTGCCAGCAGGCTAGCAAGTGAGCAGTTCTTC. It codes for CASRLASEQFF.

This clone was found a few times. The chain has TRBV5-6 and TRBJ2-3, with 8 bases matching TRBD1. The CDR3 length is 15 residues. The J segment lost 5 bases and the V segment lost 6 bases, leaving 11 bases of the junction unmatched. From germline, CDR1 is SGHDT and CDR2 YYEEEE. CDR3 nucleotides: TGTGCCAGCATCAGACTCCAGGGGGCTGTAGATACGCAGTATTTT. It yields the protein CASIRLQGAVDTQYF.

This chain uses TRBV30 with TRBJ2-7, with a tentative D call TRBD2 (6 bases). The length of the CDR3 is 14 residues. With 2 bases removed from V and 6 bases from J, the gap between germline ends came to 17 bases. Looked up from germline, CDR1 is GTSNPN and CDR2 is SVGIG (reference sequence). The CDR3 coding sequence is TGTGCCTGGAGTCGGGACGGGATCGGGGGCGAGCAGTACTTC. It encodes CAWSRDGIGGEQYF.

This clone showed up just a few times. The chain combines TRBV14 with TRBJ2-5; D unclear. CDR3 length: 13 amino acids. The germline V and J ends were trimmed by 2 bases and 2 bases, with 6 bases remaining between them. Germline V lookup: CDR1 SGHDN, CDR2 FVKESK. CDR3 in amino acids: CASSQLAQETQYF. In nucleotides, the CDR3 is TGTGCCAGCAGCCAATTAGCACAAGAGACCCAGTACTTC.

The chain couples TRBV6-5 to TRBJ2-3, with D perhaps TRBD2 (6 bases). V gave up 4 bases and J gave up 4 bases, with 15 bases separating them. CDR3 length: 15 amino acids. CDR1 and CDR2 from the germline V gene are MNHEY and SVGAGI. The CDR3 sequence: CASSSGTPVPDTQYF. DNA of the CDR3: TGTGCCAGCAGTTCCGGGACTCCAGTCCCAGATACGCAGTATTTT.

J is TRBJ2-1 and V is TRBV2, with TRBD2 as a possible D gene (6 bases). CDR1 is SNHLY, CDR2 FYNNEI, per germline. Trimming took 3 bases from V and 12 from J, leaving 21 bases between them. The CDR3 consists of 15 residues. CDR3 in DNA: TGTGCCAGCAGTGAGGCCAGCGCGGGGAGGTCGACGCAGTTCTTC. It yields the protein CASSEASAGRSTQFF.

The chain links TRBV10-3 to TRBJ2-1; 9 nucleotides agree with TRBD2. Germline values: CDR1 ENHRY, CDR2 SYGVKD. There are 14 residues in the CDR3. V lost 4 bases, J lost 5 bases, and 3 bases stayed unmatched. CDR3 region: CAISGQRGDNEQFF. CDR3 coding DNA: TGTGCCATCAGTGGGCAGCGGGGGGACAATGAGCAGTTCTTC.

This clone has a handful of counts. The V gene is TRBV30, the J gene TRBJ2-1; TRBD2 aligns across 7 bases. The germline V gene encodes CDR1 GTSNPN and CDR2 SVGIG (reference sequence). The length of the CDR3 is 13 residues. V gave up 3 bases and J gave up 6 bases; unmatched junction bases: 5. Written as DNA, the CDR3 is TGTGCCTGGAGCACTGGACTAGTCAATGAGCAGTTCTTC. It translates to CAWSTGLVNEQFF.

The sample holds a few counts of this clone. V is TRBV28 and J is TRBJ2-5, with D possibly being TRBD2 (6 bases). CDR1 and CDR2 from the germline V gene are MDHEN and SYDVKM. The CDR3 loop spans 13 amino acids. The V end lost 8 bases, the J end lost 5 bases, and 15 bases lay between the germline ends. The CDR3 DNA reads TGTGCCAGCTGTAGACTAGTTTCCGAGACCCAGTACTTC. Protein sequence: CASCRLVSETQYF. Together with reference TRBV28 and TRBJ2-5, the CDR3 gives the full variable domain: DVKVTQSSRYLVKRTGEKVFLECVQDMDHENMFWYRQDPGLGLRLIYFSYDVKMKEKGDIPEGYSVSREKKERFSLILESASTNQTSMYLCASCRLVSETQYFGPGTRLLVL.

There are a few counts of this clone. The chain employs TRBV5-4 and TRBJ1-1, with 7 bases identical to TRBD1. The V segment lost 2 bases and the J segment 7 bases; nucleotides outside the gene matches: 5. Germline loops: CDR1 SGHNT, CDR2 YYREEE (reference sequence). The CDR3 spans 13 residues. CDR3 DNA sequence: TGTGCCAGCAGCTTCGGTAGGGACAGTGAAGCTTTCTTT. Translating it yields CASSFGRDSEAFF.

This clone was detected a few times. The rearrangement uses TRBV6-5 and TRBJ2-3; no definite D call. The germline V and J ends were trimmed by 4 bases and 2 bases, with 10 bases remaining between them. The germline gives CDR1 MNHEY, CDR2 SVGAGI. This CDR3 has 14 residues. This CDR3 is CASSSTRTTDTQYF. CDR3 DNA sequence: TGTGCCAGCAGTTCGACACGAACCACAGATACGCAGTATTTT.

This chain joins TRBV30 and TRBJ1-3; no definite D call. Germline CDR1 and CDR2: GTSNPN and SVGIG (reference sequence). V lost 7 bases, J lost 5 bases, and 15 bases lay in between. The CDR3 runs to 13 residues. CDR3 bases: TGTGCCTCTCTAGGTTGGAACCGAAACACCATATATTTT. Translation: CASLGWNRNTIYF.

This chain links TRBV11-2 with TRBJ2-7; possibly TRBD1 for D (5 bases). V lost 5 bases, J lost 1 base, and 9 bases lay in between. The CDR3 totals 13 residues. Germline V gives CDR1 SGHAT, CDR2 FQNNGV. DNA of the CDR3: TGTGCCAGCAGCACACAGGTTTCCTACGAGCAGTACTTC. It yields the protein CASSTQVSYEQYF. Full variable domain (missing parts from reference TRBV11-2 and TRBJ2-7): EAGVAQSPRYKIIEKRQSVAFWCNPISGHATLYWYQQILGQGPKLLIQFQNNGVVDDSQLPKDRFSAERLKGVDSTLKIQPAKLEDSAVYLCASSTQVSYEQYFGPGTRLTVT.

The CDR3 reads CASSQDPSDWPTDTQYF. In DNA, the CDR3 is TGCGCCAGCAGCCAAGATCCTTCAGACTGGCCCACAGATACGCAGTATTTT. The chain has TRBV4-3 and TRBJ2-3; D gene uncertain. Germline-derived CDR1 and CDR2 are LGHNA and YSLEER. This CDR3 has 17 residues. Trimming removed 0 bases at V and 2 bases at J, with 15 bases between.

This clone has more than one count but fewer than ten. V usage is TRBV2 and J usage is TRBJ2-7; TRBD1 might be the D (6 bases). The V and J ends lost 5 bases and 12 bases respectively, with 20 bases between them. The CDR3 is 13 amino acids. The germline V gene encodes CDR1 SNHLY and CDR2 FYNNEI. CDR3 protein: CASSLQPGQKGYF. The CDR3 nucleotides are TGTGCCAGCAGTCTCCAACCGGGACAAAAGGGGTACTTC.

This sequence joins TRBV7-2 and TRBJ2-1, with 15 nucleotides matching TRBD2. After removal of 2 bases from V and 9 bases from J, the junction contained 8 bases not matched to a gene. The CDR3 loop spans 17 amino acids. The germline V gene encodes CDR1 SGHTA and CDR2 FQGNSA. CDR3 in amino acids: CASSLSGTSGRFSEQFF. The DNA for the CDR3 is TGTGCCAGCAGCTTAAGCGGGACTAGCGGGAGGTTCAGTGAGCAGTTCTTC.

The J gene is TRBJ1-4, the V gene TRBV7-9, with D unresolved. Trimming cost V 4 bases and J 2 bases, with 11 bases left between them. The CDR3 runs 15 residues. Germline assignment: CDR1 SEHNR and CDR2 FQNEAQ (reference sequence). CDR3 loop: CASSYPRRTNEKLFF. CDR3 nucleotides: TGTGCCAGCAGCTACCCAAGGAGGACTAATGAAAAACTGTTTTTT.

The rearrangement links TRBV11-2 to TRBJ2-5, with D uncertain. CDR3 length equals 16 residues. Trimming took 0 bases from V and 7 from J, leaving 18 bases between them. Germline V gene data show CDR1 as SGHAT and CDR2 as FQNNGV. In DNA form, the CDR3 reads TGTGCCAGCAGCTTAGATGAGACGGGTTGGCCCAGGACCCAGTACTTC. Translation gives CASSLDETGWPRTQYF.

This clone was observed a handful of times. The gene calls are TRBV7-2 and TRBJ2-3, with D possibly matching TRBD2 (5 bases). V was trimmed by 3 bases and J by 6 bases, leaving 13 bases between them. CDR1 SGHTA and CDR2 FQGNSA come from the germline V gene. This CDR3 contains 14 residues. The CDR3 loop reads CASSFSSKSDTQYF. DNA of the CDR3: TGTGCCAGCAGCTTTTCTAGCAAATCGGATACGCAGTATTTT.

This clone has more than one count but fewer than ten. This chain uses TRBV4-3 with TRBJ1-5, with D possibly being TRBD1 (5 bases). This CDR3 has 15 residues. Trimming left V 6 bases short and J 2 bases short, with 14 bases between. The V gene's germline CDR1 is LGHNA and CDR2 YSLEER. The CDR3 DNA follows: TGCGCCAGCAGTCTTGATGCACAGGGCAATCAGCCCCAGCATTTT. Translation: CASSLDAQGNQPQHF.

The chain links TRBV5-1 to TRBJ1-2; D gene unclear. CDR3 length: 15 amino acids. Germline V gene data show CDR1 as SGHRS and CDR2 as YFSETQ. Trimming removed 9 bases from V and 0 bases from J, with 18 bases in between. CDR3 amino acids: CATSPAGVANYGYTF. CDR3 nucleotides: TGCGCCACCTCCCCTGCCGGGGTGGCTAACTATGGCTACACCTTC.